This T cell receptor (beta chain) was profiled in a study of blood T cell repertoires in COVID-19. Study in general: Sites across the United States, Italy and Spain contributed samples from acute and convalescent COVID-19. The analysed material was cDNA or gDNA that came from T cells, B-cell-depleted T cells, or PBMCs.

Original handling: It was from reference gene primer amplification that nucleated cell counts were estimated. Using immunoSEQ multiplex PCR, the repertoire was profiled, and TCRdb retains in-frame clones only, with some absent. D and trimming come from the DNA, and the V and J calls and clone size come from that table. The table lists 100,000 or so clones, approximately 92% of them singletons. The CDR3 runs to 14 residues. Germline V gives CDR1 SGDLS, CDR2 YYNGEE. Trimming cost V 2 bases and J 6 bases; bases outside gene matches: 2. V usage is TRBV9 and J usage is TRBJ2-2; the match to TRBD2 covers 9 bases. The source is a man between 50 and 59 years old with active COVID-19. Sequencing was done on a sample of peripheral blood. CDR3 DNA sequence: TGTGCCAGCAGCGTTAGCGGGAGTCCCGGGGAGCTGTTTTTT. It yields the protein CASSVSGSPGELFF.